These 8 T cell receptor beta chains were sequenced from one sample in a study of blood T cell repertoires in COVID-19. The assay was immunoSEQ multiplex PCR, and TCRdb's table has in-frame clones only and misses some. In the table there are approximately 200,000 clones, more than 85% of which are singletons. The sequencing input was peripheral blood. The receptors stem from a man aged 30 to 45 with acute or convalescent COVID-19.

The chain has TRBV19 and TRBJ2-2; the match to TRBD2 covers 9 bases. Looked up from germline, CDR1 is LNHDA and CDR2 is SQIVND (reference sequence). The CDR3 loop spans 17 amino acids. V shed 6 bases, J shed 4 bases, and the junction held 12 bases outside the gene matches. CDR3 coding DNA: TGTGCCAGTAGCAGAATGGGGGGCGGGAGGGCCACCGGGGAGCTGTTTTTT. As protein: CASSRMGGGRATGELFF.

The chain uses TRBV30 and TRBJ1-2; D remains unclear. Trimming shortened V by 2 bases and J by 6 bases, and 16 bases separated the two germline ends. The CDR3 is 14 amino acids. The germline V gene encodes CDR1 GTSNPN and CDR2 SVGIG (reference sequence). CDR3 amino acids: CAWSQKFDFNGYTF. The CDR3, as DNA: TGTGCCTGGAGTCAGAAGTTCGATTTTAATGGCTACACCTTC.

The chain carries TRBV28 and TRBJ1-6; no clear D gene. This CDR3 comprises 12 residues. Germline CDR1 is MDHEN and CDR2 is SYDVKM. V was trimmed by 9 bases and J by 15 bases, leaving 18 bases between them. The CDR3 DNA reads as TGTGCCAGTACCCAACCATTTAACTACCTCCACTTT. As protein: CASTQPFNYLHF.

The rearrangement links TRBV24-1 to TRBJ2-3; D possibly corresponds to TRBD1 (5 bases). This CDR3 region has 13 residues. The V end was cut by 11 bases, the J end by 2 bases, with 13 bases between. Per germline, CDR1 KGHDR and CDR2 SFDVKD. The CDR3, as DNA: TGTGCCATCCAGCAGGGCACCACAGATACGCAGTATTTT. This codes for CAIQQGTTDTQYF.

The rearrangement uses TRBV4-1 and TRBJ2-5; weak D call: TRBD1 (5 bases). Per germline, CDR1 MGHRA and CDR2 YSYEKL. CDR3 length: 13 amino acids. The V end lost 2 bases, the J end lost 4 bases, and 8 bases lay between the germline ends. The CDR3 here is CASSQWGTETQYF. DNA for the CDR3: TGCGCCAGCAGCCAATGGGGCACAGAGACCCAGTACTTC.

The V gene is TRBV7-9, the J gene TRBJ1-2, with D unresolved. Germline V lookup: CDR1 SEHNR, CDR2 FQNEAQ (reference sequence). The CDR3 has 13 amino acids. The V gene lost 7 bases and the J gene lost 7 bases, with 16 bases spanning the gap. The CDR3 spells CASILTGALGYTF. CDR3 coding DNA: TGTGCCAGCATTCTAACGGGAGCTCTTGGCTACACCTTC. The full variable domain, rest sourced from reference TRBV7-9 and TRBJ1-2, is DTGVSQNPRHKITKRGQNVTFRCDPISEHNRLYWYRQTLGQGPEFLTYFQNEAQLEKSRLLSDRFSAERPKGSFSTLEIQRTEQGDSAMYLCASILTGALGYTFGSGTRLTVV.

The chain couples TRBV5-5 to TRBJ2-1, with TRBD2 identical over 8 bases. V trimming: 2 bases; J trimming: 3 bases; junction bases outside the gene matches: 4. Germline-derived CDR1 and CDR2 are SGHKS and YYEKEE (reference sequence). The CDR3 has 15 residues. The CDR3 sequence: CASSFILAVYNEQFF. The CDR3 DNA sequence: TGTGCCAGCAGCTTTATACTAGCGGTCTACAATGAGCAGTTCTTC. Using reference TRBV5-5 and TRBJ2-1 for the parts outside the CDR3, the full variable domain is DAGVTQSPTHLIKTRGQQVTLRCSPISGHKSVSWYQQVLGQGPQFIFQYYEKEERGRGNFPDRFSARQFPNYSSELNVNALLLGDSALYLCASSFILAVYNEQFFGPGTRLTVL.

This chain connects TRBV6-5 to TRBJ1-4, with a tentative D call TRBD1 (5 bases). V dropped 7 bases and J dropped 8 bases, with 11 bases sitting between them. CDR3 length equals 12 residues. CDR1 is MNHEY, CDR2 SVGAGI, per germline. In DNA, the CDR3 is TGTGCCAGCATCCAGGGTGCCGAAAAACTGTTTTTT. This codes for CASIQGAEKLFF.